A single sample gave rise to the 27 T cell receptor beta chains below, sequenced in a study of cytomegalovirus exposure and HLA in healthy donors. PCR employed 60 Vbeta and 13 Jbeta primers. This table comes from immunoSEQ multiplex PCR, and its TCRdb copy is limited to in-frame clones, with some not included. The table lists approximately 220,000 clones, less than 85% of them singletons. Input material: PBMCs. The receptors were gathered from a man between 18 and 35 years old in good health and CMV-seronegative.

In DNA, the CDR3 is TGTGCCAGCAGTTTATCGATTTTGGAGGGAGCAACTAATGAAAAACTGTTTTTT. Translated: CASSLSILEGATNEKLFF. This chain links TRBV27 with TRBJ1-4; D not resolved. The CDR3 contains 18 residues. Germline values: CDR1 MNHEY, CDR2 SMNVEV (reference sequence). V lost 0 bases and J 0 bases, leaving 14 bases between the germline ends. Drawing the rest from reference TRBV27 and TRBJ1-4, the complete variable domain is EAQVTQNPRYLITVTGKKLTVTCSQNMNHEYMSWYRQDPGLGLRQIYYSMNVEVTDKGDVPEGYKVSRKEKRNFPLILESPSPNQTSLYFCASSLSILEGATNEKLFFGSGTQLSVL.

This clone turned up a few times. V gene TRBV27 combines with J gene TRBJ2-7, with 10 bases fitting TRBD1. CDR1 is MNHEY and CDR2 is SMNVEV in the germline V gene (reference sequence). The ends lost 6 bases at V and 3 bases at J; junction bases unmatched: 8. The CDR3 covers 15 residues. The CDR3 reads CASRDTGQGLYEQYF. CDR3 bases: TGTGCCAGCAGAGATACGGGACAGGGGCTCTACGAGCAGTACTTC.

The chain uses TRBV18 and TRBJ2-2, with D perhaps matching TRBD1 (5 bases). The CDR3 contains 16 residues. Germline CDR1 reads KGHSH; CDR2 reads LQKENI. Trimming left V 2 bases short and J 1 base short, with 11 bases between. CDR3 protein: CASSPYTGQNTGELFF. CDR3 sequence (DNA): TGTGCCAGCTCACCATATACTGGACAGAACACCGGGGAGCTGTTTTTT.

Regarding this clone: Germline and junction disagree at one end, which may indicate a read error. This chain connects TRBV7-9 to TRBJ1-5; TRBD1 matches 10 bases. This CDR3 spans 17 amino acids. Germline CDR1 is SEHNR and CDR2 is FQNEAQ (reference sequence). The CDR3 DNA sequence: TGTTCCAGCAGCTCTAAATGGGGGGACAGGGGAGTTCAGCCCCAGCATTTT. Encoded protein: CSSSSKWGDRGVQPQHF.

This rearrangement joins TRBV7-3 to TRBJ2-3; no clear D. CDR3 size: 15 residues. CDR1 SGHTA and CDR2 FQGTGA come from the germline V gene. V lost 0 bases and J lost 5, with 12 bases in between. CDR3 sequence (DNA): TGTGCCAGCAGCTTAACAACGGCAGGTGGAGATACGCAGTATTTT. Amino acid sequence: CASSLTTAGGDTQYF.

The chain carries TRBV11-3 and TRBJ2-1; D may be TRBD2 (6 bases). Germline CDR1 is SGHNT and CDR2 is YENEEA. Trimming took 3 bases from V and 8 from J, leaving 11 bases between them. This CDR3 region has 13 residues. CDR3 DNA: TGTGCCAGCAGCTTTTGGGGGGTCGATGAGCAGTTCTTC. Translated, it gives CASSFWGVDEQFF.

This CDR3 reads CASSFRTEGLYEQYF. CDR3 nucleotides: TGCGCCAGCAGCTTCCGGACTGAGGGCCTCTACGAGCAGTACTTC. The rearrangement joins TRBV5-1 to TRBJ2-7; maybe TRBD2 (5 bases). The germline V gene has CDR1 SGHRS and CDR2 YFSETQ. The CDR3 covers 15 residues. Trimming took off 2 bases at V and 3 bases at J, with 15 bases between the two ends.

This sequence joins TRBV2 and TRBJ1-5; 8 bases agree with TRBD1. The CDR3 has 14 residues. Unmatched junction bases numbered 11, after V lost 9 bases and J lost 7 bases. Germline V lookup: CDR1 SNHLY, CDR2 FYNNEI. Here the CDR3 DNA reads TGTGCCAGTCGACATCAGGGGGCGTTCCAGCCCCAGCATTTT. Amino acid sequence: CASRHQGAFQPQHF. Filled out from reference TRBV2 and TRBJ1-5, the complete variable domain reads EPEVTQTPSHQVTQMGQEVILRCVPISNHLYFYWYRQILGQKVEFLVSFYNNEISEKSEIFDDQFSVERPDGSNFTLKIRSTKLEDSAMYFCASRHQGAFQPQHFGDGTRLSIL.

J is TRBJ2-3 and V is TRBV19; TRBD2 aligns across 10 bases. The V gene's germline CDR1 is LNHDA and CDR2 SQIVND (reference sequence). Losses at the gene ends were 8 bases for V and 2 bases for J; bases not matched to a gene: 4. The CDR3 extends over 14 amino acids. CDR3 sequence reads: CASRGLADTDTQYF. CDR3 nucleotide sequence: TGTGCCAGTCGCGGACTAGCGGACACAGATACGCAGTATTTT.

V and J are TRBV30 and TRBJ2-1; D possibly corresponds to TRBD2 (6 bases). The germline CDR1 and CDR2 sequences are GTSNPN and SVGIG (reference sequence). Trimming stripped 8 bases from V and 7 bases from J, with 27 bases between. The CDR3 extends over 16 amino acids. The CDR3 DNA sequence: TGTGCCCGAGGGACTTCCCCCACCGCTTTCCCTAATGAGCAGTTCTTC. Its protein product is CARGTSPTAFPNEQFF.

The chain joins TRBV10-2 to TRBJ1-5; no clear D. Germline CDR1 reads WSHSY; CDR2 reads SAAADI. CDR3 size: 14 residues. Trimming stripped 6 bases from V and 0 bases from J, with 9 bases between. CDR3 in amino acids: CASRGTYSNQPQHF. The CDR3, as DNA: TGCGCCAGCAGGGGCACGTATAGCAATCAGCCCCAGCATTTT.

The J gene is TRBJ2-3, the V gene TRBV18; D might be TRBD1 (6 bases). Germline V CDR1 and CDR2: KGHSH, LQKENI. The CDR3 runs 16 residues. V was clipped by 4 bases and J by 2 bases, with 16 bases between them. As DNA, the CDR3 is TGTGCCAGCTCACTTTACCGGGACACGTACACAGATACGCAGTATTTT. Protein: CASSLYRDTYTDTQYF.

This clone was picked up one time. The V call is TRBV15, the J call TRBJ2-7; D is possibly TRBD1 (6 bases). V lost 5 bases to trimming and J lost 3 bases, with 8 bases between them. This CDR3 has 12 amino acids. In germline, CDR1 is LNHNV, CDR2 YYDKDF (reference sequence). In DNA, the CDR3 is TGTGCCACCAGCCAGGACAGCTACGAGCAGTACTTC. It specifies CATSQDSYEQYF.

DNA of the CDR3: TGTGCCAGCAGATTACTAGCGGGGGACAATGAGCAGTTCTTC. Translation: CASRLLAGDNEQFF. V is TRBV27 and J is TRBJ2-1; 11 bases line up with TRBD2. CDR1 is MNHEY, CDR2 SMNVEV, per germline (reference sequence). Trimming at V came to 6 bases and at J to 5 bases, leaving 3 bases not matched to a gene. The CDR3 sequence is 14 residues long.

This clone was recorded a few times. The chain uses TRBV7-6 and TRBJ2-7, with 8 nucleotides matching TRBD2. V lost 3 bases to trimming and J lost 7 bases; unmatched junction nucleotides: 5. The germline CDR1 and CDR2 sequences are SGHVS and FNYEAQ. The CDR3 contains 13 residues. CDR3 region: CASSLRAGDEQYF. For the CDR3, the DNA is TGTGCCAGCAGCTTGAGAGCGGGAGATGAGCAGTACTTC. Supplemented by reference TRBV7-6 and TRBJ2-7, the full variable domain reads GAGVSQSPRYKVTKRGQDVALRCDPISGHVSLYWYRQALGQGPEFLTYFNYEAQQDKSGLPNDRFSAERPEGSISTLTIQRTEQRDSAMYRCASSLRAGDEQYFGPGTRLTVT.

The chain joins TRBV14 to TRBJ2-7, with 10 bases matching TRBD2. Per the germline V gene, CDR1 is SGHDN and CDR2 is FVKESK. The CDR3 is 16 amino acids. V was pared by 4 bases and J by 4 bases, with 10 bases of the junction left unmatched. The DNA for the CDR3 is TGTGCCAGCAGCCCGCTGGCTAGCGGGAGTTGGTACGAGCAGTACTTC. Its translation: CASSPLASGSWYEQYF.

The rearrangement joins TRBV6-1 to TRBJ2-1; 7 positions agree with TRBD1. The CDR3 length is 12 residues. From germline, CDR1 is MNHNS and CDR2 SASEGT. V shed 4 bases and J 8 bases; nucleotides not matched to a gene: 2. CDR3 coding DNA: TGTGCCAGCAGTGGACAGGGCTATGAGCAGTTCTTC. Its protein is CASSGQGYEQFF.

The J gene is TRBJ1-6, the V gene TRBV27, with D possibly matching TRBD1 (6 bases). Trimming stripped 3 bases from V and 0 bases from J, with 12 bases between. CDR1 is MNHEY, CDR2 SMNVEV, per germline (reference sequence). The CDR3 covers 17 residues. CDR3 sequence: CASSFLQGNSYNSPLHF. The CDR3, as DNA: TGTGCCAGCAGTTTTCTCCAGGGGAACTCCTATAATTCACCCCTCCACTTT.

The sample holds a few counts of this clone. CDR3 amino acids: CASYRGGGTGELFF. The DNA for the CDR3 is TGTGCCAGCTACAGGGGAGGAGGCACCGGGGAGCTGTTTTTT. The chain uses TRBV11-3 and TRBJ2-2; D perhaps matches TRBD1 (7 bases). CDR1 and CDR2 (germline): SGHNT, YENEEA. This CDR3 comprises 14 residues. With 8 bases removed from V and 4 bases from J, the gap between germline ends came to 14 bases.

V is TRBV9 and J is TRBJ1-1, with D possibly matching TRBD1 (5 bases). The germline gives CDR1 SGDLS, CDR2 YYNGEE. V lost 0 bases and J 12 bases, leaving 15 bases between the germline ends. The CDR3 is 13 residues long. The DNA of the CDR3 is TGTGCCAGCAGCGTAGATGAACAGGCGAGGACTTTCTTT. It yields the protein CASSVDEQARTFF.

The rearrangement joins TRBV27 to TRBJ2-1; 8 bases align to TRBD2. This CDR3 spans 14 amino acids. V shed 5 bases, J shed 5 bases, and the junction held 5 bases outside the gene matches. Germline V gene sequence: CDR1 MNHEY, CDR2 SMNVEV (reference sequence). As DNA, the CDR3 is TGTGCCAGCAGTCGTGAACTAGCGGACAATGAGCAGTTCTTC. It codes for CASSRELADNEQFF.

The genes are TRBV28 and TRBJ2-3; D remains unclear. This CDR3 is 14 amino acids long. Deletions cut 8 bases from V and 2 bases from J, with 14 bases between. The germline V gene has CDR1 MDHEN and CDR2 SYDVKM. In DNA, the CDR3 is TGTGCCAGCCGCGATGTGATAGCCACAGATACGCAGTATTTT. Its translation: CASRDVIATDTQYF.

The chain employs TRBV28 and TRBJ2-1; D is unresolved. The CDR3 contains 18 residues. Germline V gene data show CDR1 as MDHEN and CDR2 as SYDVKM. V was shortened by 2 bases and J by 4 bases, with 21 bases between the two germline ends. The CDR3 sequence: CASSLPSTQVGIYNEQFF. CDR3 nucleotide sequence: TGTGCCAGCAGTTTACCGTCCACCCAGGTGGGCATATACAATGAGCAGTTCTTC.

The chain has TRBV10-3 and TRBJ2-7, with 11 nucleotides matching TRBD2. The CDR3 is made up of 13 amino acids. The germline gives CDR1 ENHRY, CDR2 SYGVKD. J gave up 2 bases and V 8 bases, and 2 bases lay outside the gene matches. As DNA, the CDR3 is TGTGCCATCGCGGGACTAGCGGCCTACGAGCAGTACTTC. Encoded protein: CAIAGLAAYEQYF.

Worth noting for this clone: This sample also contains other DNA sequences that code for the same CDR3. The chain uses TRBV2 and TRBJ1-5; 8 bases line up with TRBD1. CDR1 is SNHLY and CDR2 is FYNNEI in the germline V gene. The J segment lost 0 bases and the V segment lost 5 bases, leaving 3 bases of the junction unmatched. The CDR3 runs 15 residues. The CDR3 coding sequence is TGTGCCAGCAGTTCGGACAGGGCTAGCAATCAGCCCCAGCATTTT. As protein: CASSSDRASNQPQHF.

The CDR3 is CASSEVQGNQPQHF. The CDR3 nucleotides are TGTGCCAGCAGTGAAGTACAGGGAAATCAGCCCCAGCATTTT. The V call is TRBV2, the J call TRBJ1-5; D might be TRBD1 (6 bases). V lost 1 base and J 4 bases, leaving 8 bases between the germline ends. The CDR3 extends over 14 amino acids. The V gene's germline CDR1 is SNHLY and CDR2 FYNNEI.

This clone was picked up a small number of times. The CDR3 sequence is CASSEGFLAGAYEQYF. DNA of the CDR3: TGTGCCAGCAGTGAAGGTTTTCTAGCGGGGGCCTACGAGCAGTACTTC. V usage is TRBV6-1 and J usage is TRBJ2-7; 10 nucleotides agree with TRBD2. Germline values: CDR1 MNHNS, CDR2 SASEGT. The CDR3 has 16 residues. V was pared by 1 base and J by 2 bases, with 5 bases of the junction left unmatched.